This TCR beta chain was profiled in a study of T-cell reconstitution after alpha-beta-depleted transplantation in children. Study-level points and caveats: It was reported that alpha-beta T cells came from several hundred expanded graft clones (about two months after transplant). Counts and diversity of T cells one year after transplant came mostly from newly produced T cells. Surviving recipient T cells and intrathymic progenitors accounted for some patients' high TCRbeta diversity at day 60.

This sample's TCRbeta library carried unique molecular identifier barcodes. TCRdb reanalysed the PCR reads using MiXCR and keeps one entry per CDR3 protein. The data show 450,000 to 600,000 distinct CDR3 sequences, 13% seen once. A few counts support this clonotype. Its antigen is not identified. The CDR3 extends over 14 amino acids. Germline assignment: CDR1 KGHSH and CDR2 LQKENI. The ends were cut back, 4 bases at V and 5 bases at J, with 14 bases in the middle. Source: PBMCs, mostly from graft donor cells, taken 360 days after TCRalphabeta/CD19-depleted stem cell transplant. The clonotype was recovered from a male patient between 10 and 17 years old who had a stem cell transplant for acute myeloid leukemia, so the T cells may come from the graft donor. The rearrangement uses TRBV18 and TRBJ2-5; maybe TRBD1 (5 bases). The DNA for the CDR3 is TGTGCCAGCTCACGATCGACAGCTGAGGAGACCCAGTACTTC. Translating gives CASSRSTAEETQYF.